This TCR beta chain was documented in a study of T-cell reconstitution after alpha-beta-depleted transplantation in children. Study-level points and caveats: Newly produced T cells mostly provided counts and TCRbeta diversity after one year, as hyperexpanded clones declined. Reported findings indicate that, about two months after transplant, alpha-beta T cells came from several hundred expanded clones, which were derived from non-depleted graft cells.

Of note for this clonotype: Its antigen is not known.

Unique molecular identifiers were incorporated during preparation of the TCRbeta library. TCRdb recomputed calls from the PCR reads with MiXCR, one row per CDR3 protein. The sample consists of fewer than 1 million distinct CDR3 sequences, 15% to 20% of them appearing once. The germline V gene has CDR1 SGHNT and CDR2 YYREEE (reference sequence). The V end was cut by 3 bases, the J end by 5 bases, with 15 bases between. The CDR3 sequence is 15 residues long. The sample consisted of PBMCs, mostly from graft donor cells, taken 360 days after TCRalphabeta/CD19-depleted stem cell transplant. The chain couples TRBV5-4 to TRBJ2-1; perhaps D is TRBD1 or TRBD2 (5 bases each). The TCR comes from a male patient between 10 and 17 years old who had a stem cell transplant for acute lymphoblastic leukemia, so the T cells may come from the graft donor. The CDR3 coding sequence is TGTGCCAGCAGCTACGTGGCGATGGGGGACAATGAGCAGTTCTTC. Translated: CASSYVAMGDNEQFF. Based on the CDR3 plus reference TRBV5-4 and TRBJ2-1, the full variable domain is ETGVTQSPTHLIKTRGQQVTLRCSSQSGHNTVSWYQQALGQGPQFIFQYYREEENGRGNFPPRFSGLQFPNYSSELNVNALELDDSALYLCASSYVAMGDNEQFFGPGTRLTVL.